This is a list of T cell receptor beta chains from one sample in a study of blood T cell repertoires in COVID-19. Using immunoSEQ multiplex PCR, the repertoire was profiled, and TCRdb retains in-frame clones only, with some absent. The data hold 35,000 or so clones, with 75% to 85% observed a single time. Specimen: peripheral blood. The receptors were gathered from a woman in her 70s with acute or convalescent COVID-19. CDR3s include the opening cysteine and the closing phenylalanine or tryptophan. Fields, in order: clone size, J gene, D gene, V gene, CDR3 DNA, CDR3 protein. D genes are given only for firm matches. Only some rows state a clone size, as once, few, many or a class for expanded clones.

size: -
J: TRBJ2-7
D: -
V: TRBV7-2
DNA: TGTGCCAGCAGCTACCATAGCGAGTACTACGAGCAGTACTTC
CDR3: CASSYHSEYYEQYF

size: -
J: TRBJ2-7
D: -
V: TRBV18
DNA: TGTGCCAGCTCACCACCGATTTCAGACGAGCAGTACTTC
CDR3: CASSPPISDEQYF

size: -
J: TRBJ2-3
D: TRBD2
V: TRBV18
DNA: TGTGCCAGCTCACCGACTAGCGGAGATACGCAGTATTTT
CDR3: CASSPTSGDTQYF

size: -
J: TRBJ2-7
D: TRBD2
V: TRBV20-1
DNA: TGCAGTGCACGGGGGGGCGTGCAGTACTTC
CDR3: CSARGGVQYF

size: once
J: TRBJ2-7
D: TRBD1
V: TRBV10-3
DNA: TGTGCCATCAGTGCGGACAGGGCCGGCGAGCAGTACTTC
CDR3: CAISADRAGEQYF

size: -
J: TRBJ2-3
D: TRBD2
V: TRBV10-3
DNA: TGTGCCATCAGTATAGGGAGGGCTAGCACAGATACGCAGTATTTT
CDR3: CAISIGRASTDTQYF

size: few
J: TRBJ1-1
D: -
V: TRBV29-1
DNA: TGCAGCGTCTCACAGGGGAACACTGAAGCTTTCTTT
CDR3: CSVSQGNTEAFF

size: -
J: TRBJ2-5
D: -
V: TRBV7-6
DNA: TGTGCCAGCAGCCCTCAAACAGGGCCAGAGACCCAGTACTTC
CDR3: CASSPQTGPETQYF

size: -
J: TRBJ2-3
D: TRBD1
V: TRBV11-2
DNA: TGTGCCAGCAGCTTAGTCAGGGGGTCCCAGGGCGCAGATACGCAGTATTTT
CDR3: CASSLVRGSQGADTQYF

size: -
J: TRBJ2-7
D: TRBD1
V: TRBV28
DNA: TGTGCCAGCAGTTTTCGGACAGGATGGGACGAGCAGTACTTC
CDR3: CASSFRTGWDEQYF

size: -
J: TRBJ1-4
D: TRBD1
V: TRBV28
DNA: TGTGCCAGCAGTTTGACAGGGTGGGATGAAAAACTGTTTTTT
CDR3: CASSLTGWDEKLFF

size: -
J: TRBJ2-3
D: -
V: TRBV7-9
DNA: TGTGCCAGCAGCTCCCCACAGGGTCGGCTTATTAGCACAGATACGCAGTATTTT
CDR3: CASSSPQGRLISTDTQYF

size: -
J: TRBJ2-1
D: TRBD2
V: TRBV2
DNA: TGTGCCAGCATAGGTAGCGGGGTATTCGAGTTCTTC
CDR3: CASIGSGVFEFF

size: -
J: TRBJ2-7
D: TRBD1
V: TRBV11-1
DNA: TGTGCCAGCAGCAGGCCGGGACAGGGGAACGAGCAGTACTTC
CDR3: CASSRPGQGNEQYF

size: once
J: TRBJ2-1
D: -
V: TRBV2
DNA: TGTGCCAGCACTACTAGAAGGAGTTACAATGAGCAGTTCTTC
CDR3: CASTTRRSYNEQFF

size: -
J: TRBJ1-5
D: TRBD1
V: TRBV19
DNA: TGTGCCAGTAGTATAGACCTCGCAGGGGGCACCAATCAGCCCCAGCATTTT
CDR3: CASSIDLAGGTNQPQHF

size: -
J: TRBJ2-1
D: -
V: TRBV7-9
DNA: TGTGCCAGCAGCCCCTTGGGCGCCCGAGTGGATGAGCAGTTCTTC
CDR3: CASSPLGARVDEQFF

size: few
J: TRBJ1-2
D: TRBD1
V: TRBV6-1
DNA: TGTGCCAGCAGTGAGAGACAGGGGGCGATTGATGGCTACACCTTC
CDR3: CASSERQGAIDGYTF

size: -
J: TRBJ1-2
D: -
V: TRBV6-1
DNA: TGTGCCAGCAGTGAAGCCACCGGAGAGGTACTCTATGGCTACACCTTC
CDR3: CASSEATGEVLYGYTF

size: -
J: TRBJ2-7
D: TRBD2
V: TRBV28
DNA: TGTGCCAGCAGCGGACTAGCGCCAACCTACGAGCAGTACTTC
CDR3: CASSGLAPTYEQYF

size: -
J: TRBJ2-7
D: TRBD1
V: TRBV6-5
DNA: TGTGCCAGCAGTTACTCATGGGACAGGACCTACGAGCAGTACTTC
CDR3: CASSYSWDRTYEQYF

size: -
J: TRBJ2-3
D: TRBD2
V: TRBV3-1/TRBV3-2
DNA: TGTGCCAGCAGCCCCCGAAGCGGGACCACAGATACGCAGTATTTT
CDR3: CASSPRSGTTDTQYF

size: -
J: TRBJ2-3
D: -
V: TRBV5-1
DNA: TGCGCCAGCAGCTTGGCGGTAGCGGCAGATACGCAGTATTTT
CDR3: CASSLAVAADTQYF

size: -
J: TRBJ2-2
D: TRBD2
V: TRBV5-8
DNA: TGTGCCAGCAGCCCGCTCTTTCAGCGGGGTCAGGGGGAGCTGTTTTTT
CDR3: CASSPLFQRGQGELFF

size: -
J: TRBJ2-5
D: -
V: TRBV5-4
DNA: TGTGCCAGCAGCTTGCAACAGCAAGAGACCCAGTACTTC
CDR3: CASSLQQQETQYF

size: -
J: TRBJ1-2
D: TRBD1
V: TRBV2
DNA: TGTGCCAGCAGTGAAAGAGGGGACAGGTATCCCCTTAACTATGGCTACACCTTC
CDR3: CASSERGDRYPLNYGYTF

size: -
J: TRBJ1-2
D: TRBD1
V: TRBV28
DNA: TGTGCCAGCAGTGACAGGGATGGCTACACCTTC
CDR3: CASSDRDGYTF

size: -
J: TRBJ2-1
D: TRBD2
V: TRBV3-1/TRBV3-2
DNA: TGTGCCAGCAGCCACTCTAGCGGGAGAGATGAGCAGTTCTTC
CDR3: CASSHSSGRDEQFF

size: -
J: TRBJ1-5
D: -
V: TRBV4-1
DNA: TGCGCCAGCAGCCAAGATCCTCAGGGTCATAATCAGCCCCAGCATTTT
CDR3: CASSQDPQGHNQPQHF

size: -
J: TRBJ1-3
D: TRBD1
V: TRBV7-2
DNA: TGTGCCAGCAGCCTGACAGGGCCTGGAAACACCATATATTTT
CDR3: CASSLTGPGNTIYF

size: -
J: TRBJ2-7
D: TRBD1
V: TRBV10-3
DNA: TGTGCCATCAGTGGGGGACAGGGAGCCTACGAGCAGTACTTC
CDR3: CAISGGQGAYEQYF

size: -
J: TRBJ2-7
D: TRBD2
V: TRBV7-2
DNA: TGTGCCAGCAGCTTGGGCGGGGGGGCCCCCTACGAGCAGTACTTC
CDR3: CASSLGGGAPYEQYF

size: -
J: TRBJ2-5
D: -
V: TRBV5-1
DNA: TGCGCCAGCAGCTTGGCCTTTCCAGGTCAAGAGACCCAGTACTTC
CDR3: CASSLAFPGQETQYF

size: -
J: TRBJ2-7
D: TRBD1
V: TRBV29-1
DNA: TGCAGCGTTTCCTCAGGGGGCGAGCAGTACTTC
CDR3: CSVSSGGEQYF

size: once
J: TRBJ2-5
D: -
V: TRBV24-1
DNA: TGTGCCACCAGTGACTTTTCTGAGACCCAGTACTTC
CDR3: CATSDFSETQYF

size: few
J: TRBJ2-5
D: -
V: TRBV7-9
DNA: TGTGCCAGCAGCTTATTGACAGACAAAGAGACCCAGTACTTC
CDR3: CASSLLTDKETQYF

size: -
J: TRBJ2-1
D: TRBD2
V: TRBV11-2
DNA: TGTGCCAGCAGCTTAGTTGGGACTAGCGGGATTCGCTCCTACAATGAGCAGTTCTTC
CDR3: CASSLVGTSGIRSYNEQFF

size: -
J: TRBJ2-5
D: TRBD1
V: TRBV18
DNA: TGTGCCAGCTCACCCCTGGACAGGGTCGAGACCCAGTACTTC
CDR3: CASSPLDRVETQYF

size: -
J: TRBJ2-1
D: -
V: TRBV6-6
DNA: TGTGCCAGCAGTTACGGTGGGGCCGGATCTAATGAGCAGTTCTTC
CDR3: CASSYGGAGSNEQFF

size: -
J: TRBJ2-7
D: -
V: TRBV10-3
DNA: TGTGCCATCAGTGATATGGGCGACGAGCAGTACTTC
CDR3: CAISDMGDEQYF

size: -
J: TRBJ1-2
D: -
V: TRBV18
DNA: TGTGCCAGCTCACCAAACGCACAGGCGAATGATGGCTACACCTTC
CDR3: CASSPNAQANDGYTF

size: -
J: TRBJ2-1
D: TRBD2
V: TRBV18
DNA: TGTGCCAGCGTCCGGGACGGGGGGTTCAATGAGCAGTTCTTC
CDR3: CASVRDGGFNEQFF